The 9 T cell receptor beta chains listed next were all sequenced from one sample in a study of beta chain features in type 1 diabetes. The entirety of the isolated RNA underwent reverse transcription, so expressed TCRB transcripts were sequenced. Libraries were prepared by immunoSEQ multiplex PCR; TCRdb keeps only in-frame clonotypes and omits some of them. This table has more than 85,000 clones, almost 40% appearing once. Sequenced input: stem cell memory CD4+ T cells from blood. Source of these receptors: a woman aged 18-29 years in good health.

This CDR3 is CASRPTSGRGEQYF. In DNA form, the CDR3 reads TGTGCCAGCAGACCGACTAGCGGGAGAGGGGAGCAGTACTTC. The V gene is TRBV27, the J gene TRBJ2-7, with 12 bases fitting TRBD2. Germline V lookup: CDR1 MNHEY, CDR2 SMNVEV (reference sequence). Unmatched junction bases numbered 7, after V lost 6 bases and J lost 7 bases. The CDR3 has 14 amino acids.

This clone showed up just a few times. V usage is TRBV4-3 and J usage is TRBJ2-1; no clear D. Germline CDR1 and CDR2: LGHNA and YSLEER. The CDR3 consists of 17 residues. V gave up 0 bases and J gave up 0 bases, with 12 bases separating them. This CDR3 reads CASSQEVARSSYNEQFF. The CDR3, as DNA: TGCGCCAGCAGCCAAGAGGTAGCCCGTAGCTCCTACAATGAGCAGTTCTTC.

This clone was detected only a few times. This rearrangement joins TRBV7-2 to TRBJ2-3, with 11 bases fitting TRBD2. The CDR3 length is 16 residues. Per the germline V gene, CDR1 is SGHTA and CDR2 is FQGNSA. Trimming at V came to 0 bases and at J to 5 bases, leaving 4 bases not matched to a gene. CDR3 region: CASSLALAGGLDTQYF. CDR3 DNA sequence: TGTGCCAGCAGCTTAGCGCTAGCGGGAGGTCTAGATACGCAGTATTTT.

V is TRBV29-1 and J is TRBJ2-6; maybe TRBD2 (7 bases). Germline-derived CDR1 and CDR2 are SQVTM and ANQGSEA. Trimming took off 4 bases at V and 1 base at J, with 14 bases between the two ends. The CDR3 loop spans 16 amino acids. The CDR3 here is CSVARGGDSGANVLTF. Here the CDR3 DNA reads TGCAGCGTTGCCAGGGGAGGGGATTCTGGGGCCAACGTCCTGACTTTC.

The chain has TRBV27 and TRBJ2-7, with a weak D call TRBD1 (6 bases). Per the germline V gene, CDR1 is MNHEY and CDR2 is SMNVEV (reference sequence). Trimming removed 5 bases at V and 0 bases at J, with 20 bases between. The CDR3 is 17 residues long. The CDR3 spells CASSPNSGHWSSYEQYF. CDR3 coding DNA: TGTGCCAGCAGTCCAAATTCGGGACATTGGAGCTCCTACGAGCAGTACTTC.

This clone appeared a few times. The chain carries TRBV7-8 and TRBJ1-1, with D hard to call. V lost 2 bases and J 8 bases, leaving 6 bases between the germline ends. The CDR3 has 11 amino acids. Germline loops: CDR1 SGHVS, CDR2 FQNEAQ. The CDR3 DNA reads TGTGCCAGCAGCTTACACGGGGAAGCTTTCTTT. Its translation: CASSLHGEAFF.

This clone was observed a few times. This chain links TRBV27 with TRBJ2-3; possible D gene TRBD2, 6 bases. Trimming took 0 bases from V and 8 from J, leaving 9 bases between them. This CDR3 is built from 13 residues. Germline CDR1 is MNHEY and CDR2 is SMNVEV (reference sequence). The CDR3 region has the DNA TGTGCCAGCAGTTTATCCGGGACTTCTACGCAGTATTTT. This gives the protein CASSLSGTSTQYF.

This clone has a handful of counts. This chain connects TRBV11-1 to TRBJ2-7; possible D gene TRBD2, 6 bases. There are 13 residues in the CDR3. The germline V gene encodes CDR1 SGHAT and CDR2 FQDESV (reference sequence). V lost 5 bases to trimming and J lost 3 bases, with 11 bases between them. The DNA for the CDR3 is TGTGCCAGCAGCAAAGGACTAATCTACGAGCAGTACTTC. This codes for CASSKGLIYEQYF.

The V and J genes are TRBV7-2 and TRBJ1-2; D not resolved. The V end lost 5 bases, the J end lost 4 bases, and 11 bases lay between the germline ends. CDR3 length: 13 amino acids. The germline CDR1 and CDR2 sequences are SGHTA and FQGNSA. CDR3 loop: CASSREASYGYTF. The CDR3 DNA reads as TGTGCCAGCAGCCGGGAGGCCTCCTATGGCTACACCTTC. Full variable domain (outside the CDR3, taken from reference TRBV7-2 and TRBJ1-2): GAGVSQSPSNKVTEKGKDVELRCDPISGHTALYWYRQSLGQGLEFLIYFQGNSAPDKSGLPSDRFSAERTGGSVSTLTIQRTQQEDSAVYLCASSREASYGYTFGSGTRLTVV.